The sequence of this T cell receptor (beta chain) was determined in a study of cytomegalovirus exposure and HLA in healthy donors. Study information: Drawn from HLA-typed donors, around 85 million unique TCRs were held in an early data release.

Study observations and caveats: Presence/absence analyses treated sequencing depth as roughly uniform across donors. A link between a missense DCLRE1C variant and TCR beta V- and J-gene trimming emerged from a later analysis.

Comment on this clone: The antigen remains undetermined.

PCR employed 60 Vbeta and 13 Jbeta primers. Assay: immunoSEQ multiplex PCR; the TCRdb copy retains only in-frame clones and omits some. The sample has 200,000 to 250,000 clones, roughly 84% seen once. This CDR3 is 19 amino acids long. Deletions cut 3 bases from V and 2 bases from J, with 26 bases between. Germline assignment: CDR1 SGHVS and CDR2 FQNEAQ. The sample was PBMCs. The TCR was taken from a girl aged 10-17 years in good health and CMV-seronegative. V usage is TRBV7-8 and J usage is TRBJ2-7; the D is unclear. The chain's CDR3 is CASSFERFEATERTYEQYF. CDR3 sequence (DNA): TGTGCCAGCAGCTTTGAGAGGTTTGAGGCGACTGAACGAACCTACGAGCAGTACTTC.